This T cell receptor (beta chain) was sequenced for a study of blood T cell repertoires in COVID-19. The CDR3 has 15 amino acids. Deletions cut 5 bases from V and 0 bases from J, with 10 bases between. The germline CDR1 and CDR2 sequences are SGHTA and FQGTGA. The assay was immunoSEQ multiplex PCR, and TCRdb's table has in-frame clones only and misses some. Found here are about 130,000 clones, approximately 82% of them singletons; the top ten hold 3.5% to 4.5%. This clone was counted only a few times. Sequencing was performed on peripheral blood. This TCR derives from a woman in her fifties or sixties with acute or convalescent COVID-19. The chain is built from TRBV7-3 and TRBJ2-2; a possible D gene is TRBD2 (6 bases). In DNA, the CDR3 is TGTGCCAGCAGCAGGGACTCCTCGAACACCGGGGAGCTGTTTTTT. Its protein product is CASSRDSSNTGELFF.